The clone carrying this T cell receptor (beta chain) has only a few counts. Sample-barcoded 5' priming and a J-beta primer mix drove a second PCR of roughly 6 to 12 cycles. One entry per CDR3 protein results from TCRdb running MiXCR on the 5' RACE reads. The sample gives about 760,000 distinct CDR3 sequences, about 25% of which show up once; under 10% is in the top ten. This specimen comes from a study of blood T cells in healthy people across ages. The V gene's germline CDR1 is MNHEY and CDR2 SVGAGI. This CDR3 is built from 13 residues. V lost 5 bases to trimming and J lost 2 bases, with 10 bases between them. These data were also reused for a study on T cells of mothers and their children.

The V call is TRBV6-5, the J call TRBJ2-7; weak D call: TRBD1 (5 bases). This receptor was obtained from a boy between 10 and 17 years old in good health. Sequencing input: blood. The CDR3 loop reads CASSRQFTYEQYF. The CDR3 region has the DNA TGTGCCAGCAGTCGACAGTTTACCTACGAGCAGTACTTC.